The T cell receptor beta chain under discussion was sequenced for a study of T-cell memory formation after mild COVID-19. Across the whole study: Largely donor-specific TCR clusters were found.

TCRdb analysed the 5' RACE reads with MiXCR anew, one entry per CDR3 protein. The sample has around 99,000 distinct CDR3 sequences, about an eighth seen once. CDR1 DFQATT and CDR2 SNEGSKA come from the germline V gene (reference sequence). The V gene lost 3 bases and the J gene lost 6 bases, with 11 bases spanning the gap. The CDR3 has 13 amino acids. The sequence was collected from a young man who had mild COVID-19 (a few samples of this study predate the infection). Cell type and time point are not known. Input material: PBMCs or a T cell subset sorted from them (not recorded which). V gene TRBV20-1 combines with J gene TRBJ1-4; D remains ambiguous. In nucleotides, the CDR3 is TGCAGTGCTAGGTTAGCCGTGGATGAAAAACTGTTTTTT. Its protein product is CSARLAVDEKLFF.